This is a list of T cell receptor beta chains from one sample in a study of shared clonotypes between healthy human individuals. Using immunoSEQ multiplex PCR, the repertoire was profiled, and TCRdb retains in-frame clones only, with some absent. The sample includes millions of clones, about 95% seen only once; the top ten take 0.85% to 1.2%. Sequencing was carried out using naive CD8+ T cells sorted from blood. The receptor source for this set is a man younger than 35 in good health. Each CDR3 is given with its conserved first and last residue. Fields, in order: CDR3 protein, CDR3 DNA, D gene, J gene, clone size, V gene. A D gene is named only where the DNA matches it firmly. Rows give clone size only sometimes, using once, few, many, or a class for an expanded clone.

cdr3_aa: CASSFTPGQSTEAFF
cdr3_nt: TGTGCCAGCAGTTTCACGCCGGGACAGAGCACTGAAGCTTTCTTT
d_call: TRBD1
j_call: TRBJ1-1
clone_size: .
v_call: TRBV28

cdr3_aa: CASSLGVGGSSYNEQFF
cdr3_nt: TGCGCCAGCAGCTTGGGTGTGGGCGGAAGCTCCTACAATGAGCAGTTCTTC
d_call: .
j_call: TRBJ2-1
clone_size: .
v_call: TRBV5-1

cdr3_aa: CASSRDSTDTQYF
cdr3_nt: TGTGCCAGTAGTAGGGACTCCACAGATACGCAGTATTTT
d_call: .
j_call: TRBJ2-3
clone_size: .
v_call: TRBV19

cdr3_aa: CASSLSPVSYNEQFF
cdr3_nt: TGTGCCAGCAGCTTATCGCCAGTTTCCTACAATGAGCAGTTCTTC
d_call: .
j_call: TRBJ2-1
clone_size: .
v_call: TRBV7-9

cdr3_aa: CASSEGQYEYF
cdr3_nt: TGTGCCAGCAGTGAGGGACAGTATGAATACTTC
d_call: TRBD1
j_call: TRBJ2-5
clone_size: .
v_call: TRBV25-1

cdr3_aa: CASSLPPDSWPTGELFF
cdr3_nt: TGTGCCAGCAGCTTACCGCCGGATAGCTGGCCCACCGGGGAGCTGTTTTTT
d_call: .
j_call: TRBJ2-2
clone_size: .
v_call: TRBV7-9

cdr3_aa: CASREGNMNTEAFF
cdr3_nt: TGTGCCAGCAGAGAAGGAAACATGAACACTGAAGCTTTCTTT
d_call: .
j_call: TRBJ1-1
clone_size: .
v_call: TRBV6-6

cdr3_aa: CASSQDPAGGPGYNEQFF
cdr3_nt: TGCGCCAGCAGCCAAGATCCAGCGGGAGGGCCAGGCTACAATGAGCAGTTCTTC
d_call: TRBD2
j_call: TRBJ2-1
clone_size: once
v_call: TRBV4-1

cdr3_aa: CAIRRLEDPNNEQFF
cdr3_nt: TGTGCCATCAGAAGACTTGAGGACCCAAACAATGAGCAGTTCTTC
d_call: .
j_call: TRBJ2-1
clone_size: .
v_call: TRBV10-3

cdr3_aa: CAWLGTATYEQYF
cdr3_nt: TGTGCCTGGCTTGGGACTGCTACCTACGAGCAGTACTTC
d_call: .
j_call: TRBJ2-7
clone_size: once
v_call: TRBV30

cdr3_aa: CASCRGDGTEAFF
cdr3_nt: TGTGCCAGCTGTAGAGGGGACGGCACTGAAGCTTTCTTT
d_call: .
j_call: TRBJ1-1
clone_size: .
v_call: TRBV2

cdr3_aa: CASSLKVDREAFF
cdr3_nt: TGCGCCAGCAGCCTAAAGGTCGACCGGGAAGCTTTCTTT
d_call: .
j_call: TRBJ1-1
clone_size: .
v_call: TRBV4-1

cdr3_aa: CASSPRRGTRREDNEQFF
cdr3_nt: TGTGCCAGCAGCCCTAGGAGGGGGACTAGGCGCGAAGACAATGAGCAGTTCTTC
d_call: TRBD2
j_call: TRBJ2-1
clone_size: .
v_call: TRBV7-9

cdr3_aa: CASSPLGQGFTESNEKLFF
cdr3_nt: TGCGCCAGCAGCCCTCTAGGGCAGGGCTTCACGGAATCTAATGAAAAACTGTTTTTT
d_call: .
j_call: TRBJ1-4
clone_size: .
v_call: TRBV5-1

cdr3_aa: CASSLGEGSYNEQFF
cdr3_nt: TGTGCCAGCAGCTTGGGGGAAGGATCCTACAATGAGCAGTTCTTC
d_call: .
j_call: TRBJ2-1
clone_size: .
v_call: TRBV11-3

cdr3_aa: CASSLTSGSGETQYF
cdr3_nt: TGTGCCAGCAGCTTAACTAGCGGGAGCGGTGAGACCCAGTACTTC
d_call: TRBD2
j_call: TRBJ2-5
clone_size: .
v_call: TRBV11-2

cdr3_aa: CASSEGRGAETDTQYF
cdr3_nt: TGTGCCAGCAGTGAAGGGCGGGGGGCCGAGACAGATACGCAGTATTTT
d_call: TRBD2
j_call: TRBJ2-3
clone_size: .
v_call: TRBV2

cdr3_aa: CASSQTVSSGNTIYF
cdr3_nt: TGTGCCAGCAGCCAGACCGTAAGCTCTGGAAACACCATATATTTT
d_call: .
j_call: TRBJ1-3
clone_size: .
v_call: TRBV6-1

cdr3_aa: CASSLGRAVDGYTF
cdr3_nt: TGTGCCAGCAGCTTAGGCAGGGCAGTGGATGGCTACACCTTC
d_call: .
j_call: TRBJ1-2
clone_size: .
v_call: TRBV7-9

cdr3_aa: CASSPLGEETSGGHYTGELFF
cdr3_nt: TGTGCCAGCAGCCCGCTGGGGGAAGAGACTAGCGGGGGGCACTACACCGGGGAGCTGTTTTTT
d_call: TRBD2
j_call: TRBJ2-2
clone_size: .
v_call: TRBV4-2

cdr3_aa: CAWKNKPNTEAFF
cdr3_nt: TGTGCCTGGAAGAACAAGCCGAACACTGAAGCTTTCTTT
d_call: .
j_call: TRBJ1-1
clone_size: .
v_call: TRBV30

cdr3_aa: CASRPTGKGETQYF
cdr3_nt: TGTGCCAGCAGACCGACAGGGAAAGGGGAGACCCAGTACTTC
d_call: TRBD1
j_call: TRBJ2-5
clone_size: .
v_call: TRBV14